The rows below give T cell receptor beta chains drawn from one sample of a study of shared T cell receptors in the human thymus. TCRdb's table, derived via immunoSEQ multiplex PCR, lists solely in-frame clones and lacks some. The table lists 630,000 or so clones, 80% to 90% of them singletons, with about 0.0094% in the top ten. In addition, the sample was reused for a study of human thymus T cells.

Sequenced input: thymocytes. These TCRs come from a boy under two years old with a congenital heart defect. Both conserved end residues are part of each CDR3. A D gene is named only where the DNA matches it firmly. Clone size, where shown, is once, few, many, or a class for clones that have expanded.

J	V	size	D	CDR3	DNA
TRBJ1-5	TRBV28	-	-	CASSFAGQGEYSNQPQHF	TGTGCCAGCAGTTTCGCCGGGCAGGGTGAATATAGCAATCAGCCCCAGCATTTT
TRBJ1-2	TRBV6-5	-	-	CASSYNRNYGYTF	TGTGCCAGCAGTTACAACAGAAACTATGGCTACACCTTC
TRBJ2-7	TRBV7-9	-	-	CASSLAVTVYEQYF	TGTGCCAGCAGCTTAGCCGTGACAGTTTACGAGCAGTACTTC
TRBJ2-1	TRBV6-1	few	-	CASSEWDTEQFF	TGTGCCAGCAGTGAATGGGACACCGAGCAGTTCTTC
TRBJ2-3	TRBV25-1	-	TRBD2	CASSATGTSRGTDTQYF	TGTGCCAGCAGTGCTACCGGGACTAGTCGTGGCACAGATACGCAGTATTTT
TRBJ2-1	TRBV27	-	-	CASSLAGANNEQFF	TGTGCCAGCAGTTTAGCTGGGGCCAACAATGAGCAGTTCTTC
TRBJ2-7	TRBV4-3	-	TRBD2	CASSQDSVPGGKVCYEQYF	TGCGCCAGCAGCCAAGATTCCGTACCGGGGGGGAAGGTGTGCTACGAGCAGTACTTC
TRBJ1-2	TRBV25-1	-	-	CASSPQGYGYTF	TGTGCCAGCAGCCCCCAGGGATATGGCTACACCTTC
TRBJ2-1	TRBV30	-	TRBD2	CAWSVLRGGLNVGSYNEQFF	TGTGCCTGGAGTGTCCTGCGGGGGGGCCTAAACGTGGGTTCCTACAATGAGCAGTTCTTC
TRBJ1-2	TRBV7-4	-	TRBD1	CASSLPLGQGGLGYTF	TGTGCCAGCAGCTTACCCCTAGGGCAGGGGGGACTCGGCTACACCTTC
TRBJ2-3	TRBV5-1	-	TRBD2	CASSFTGTSNLDTQYF	TGCGCCAGCAGCTTTACCGGGACTAGCAATCTAGATACGCAGTATTTT
TRBJ2-2	TRBV15	-	-	CATSRDPTEQTRIHTGELFF	TGTGCCACCAGCAGAGATCCGACAGAACAGACAAGAATTCACACCGGGGAGCTGTTTTTT